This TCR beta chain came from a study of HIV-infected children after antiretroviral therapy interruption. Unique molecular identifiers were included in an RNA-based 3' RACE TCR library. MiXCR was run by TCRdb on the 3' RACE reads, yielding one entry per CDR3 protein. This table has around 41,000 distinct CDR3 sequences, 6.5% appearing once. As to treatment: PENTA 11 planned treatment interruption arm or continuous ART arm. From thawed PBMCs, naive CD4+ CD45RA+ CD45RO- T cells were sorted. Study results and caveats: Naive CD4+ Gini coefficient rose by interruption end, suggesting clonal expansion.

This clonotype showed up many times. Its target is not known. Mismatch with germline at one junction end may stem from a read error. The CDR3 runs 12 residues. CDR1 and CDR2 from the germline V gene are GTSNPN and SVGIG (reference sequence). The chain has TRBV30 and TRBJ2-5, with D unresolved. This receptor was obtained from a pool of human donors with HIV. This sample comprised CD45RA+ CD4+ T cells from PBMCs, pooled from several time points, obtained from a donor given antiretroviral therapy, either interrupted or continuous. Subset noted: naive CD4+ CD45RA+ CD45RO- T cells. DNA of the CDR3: TGTGCCTGGAGGTCCGAGACTGACACCCAGTACTTT. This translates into CAWRSETDTQYF.